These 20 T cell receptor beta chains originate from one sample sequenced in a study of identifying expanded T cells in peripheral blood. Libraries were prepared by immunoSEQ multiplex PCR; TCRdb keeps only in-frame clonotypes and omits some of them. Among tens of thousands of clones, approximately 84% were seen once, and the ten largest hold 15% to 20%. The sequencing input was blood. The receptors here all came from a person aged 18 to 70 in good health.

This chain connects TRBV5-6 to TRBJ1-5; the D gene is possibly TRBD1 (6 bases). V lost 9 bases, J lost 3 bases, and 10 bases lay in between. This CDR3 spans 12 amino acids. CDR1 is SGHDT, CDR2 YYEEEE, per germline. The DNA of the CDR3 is TGTGCCATTAGGGGGAACAATCAGCCCCAGCATTTT. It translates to CAIRGNNQPQHF. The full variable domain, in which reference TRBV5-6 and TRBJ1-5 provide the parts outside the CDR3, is DAGVTQSPTHLIKTRGQQVTLRCSPKSGHDTVSWYQQALGQGPQFIFQYYEEEERQRGNFPDRFSGHQFPNYSSELNVNALLLGDSALYLCAIRGNNQPQHFGDGTRLSIL.

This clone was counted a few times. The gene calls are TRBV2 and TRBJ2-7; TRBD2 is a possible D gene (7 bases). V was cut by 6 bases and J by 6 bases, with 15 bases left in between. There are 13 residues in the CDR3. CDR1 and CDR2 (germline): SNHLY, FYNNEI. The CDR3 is CASRRTVAGEQYF. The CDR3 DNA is TGTGCCAGCAGAAGGACAGTAGCGGGCGAGCAGTACTTC.

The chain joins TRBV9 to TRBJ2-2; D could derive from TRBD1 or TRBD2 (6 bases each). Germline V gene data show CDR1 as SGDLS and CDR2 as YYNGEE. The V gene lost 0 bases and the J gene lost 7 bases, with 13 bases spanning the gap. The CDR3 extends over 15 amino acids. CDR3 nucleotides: TGTGCCAGCAGCGTAGATCCGGGGGCTGGCGGGGAGCTGTTTTTT. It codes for CASSVDPGAGGELFF.

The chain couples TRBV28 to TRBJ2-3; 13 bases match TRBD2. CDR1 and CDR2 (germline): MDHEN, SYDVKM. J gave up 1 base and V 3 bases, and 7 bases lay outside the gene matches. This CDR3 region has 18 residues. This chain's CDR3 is CASSFGLAGVRGTDTQYF. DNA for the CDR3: TGTGCCAGCAGTTTTGGACTAGCGGGAGTTCGAGGCACAGATACGCAGTATTTT.

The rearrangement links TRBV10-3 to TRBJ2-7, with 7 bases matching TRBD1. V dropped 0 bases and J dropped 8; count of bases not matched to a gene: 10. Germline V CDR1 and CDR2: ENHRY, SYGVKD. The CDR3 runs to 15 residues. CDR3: CAISESFGQAEKQYF. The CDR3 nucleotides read TGTGCCATCAGTGAGTCCTTCGGACAGGCCGAGAAGCAGTACTTC.

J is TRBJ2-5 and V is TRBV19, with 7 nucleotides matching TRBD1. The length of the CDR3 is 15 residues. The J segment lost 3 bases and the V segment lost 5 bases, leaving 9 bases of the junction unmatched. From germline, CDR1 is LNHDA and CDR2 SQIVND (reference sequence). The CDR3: CASSPPDRKKETQYF. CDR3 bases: TGTGCCAGTAGTCCACCGGACAGGAAGAAAGAGACCCAGTACTTC.

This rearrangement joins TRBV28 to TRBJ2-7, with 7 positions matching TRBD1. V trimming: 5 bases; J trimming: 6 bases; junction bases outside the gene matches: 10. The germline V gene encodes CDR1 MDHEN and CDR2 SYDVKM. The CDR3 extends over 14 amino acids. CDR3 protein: CASSPGGQSFEQYF. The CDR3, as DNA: TGTGCCAGCAGTCCAGGGGGACAGTCATTCGAGCAGTACTTC.

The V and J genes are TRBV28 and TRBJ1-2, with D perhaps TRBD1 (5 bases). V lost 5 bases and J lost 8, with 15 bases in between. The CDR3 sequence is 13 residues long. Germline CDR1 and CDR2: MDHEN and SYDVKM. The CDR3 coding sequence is TGTGCCAGCAGTCAGGTTTATAGGGGAGGCTACACCTTC. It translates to CASSQVYRGGYTF.

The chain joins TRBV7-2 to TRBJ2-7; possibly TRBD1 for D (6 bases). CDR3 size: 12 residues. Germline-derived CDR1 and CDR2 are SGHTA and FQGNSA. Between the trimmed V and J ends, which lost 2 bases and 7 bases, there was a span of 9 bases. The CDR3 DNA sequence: TGTGCCAGCAGCTTACAGGGGTTAGAGCAGTACTTC. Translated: CASSLQGLEQYF.

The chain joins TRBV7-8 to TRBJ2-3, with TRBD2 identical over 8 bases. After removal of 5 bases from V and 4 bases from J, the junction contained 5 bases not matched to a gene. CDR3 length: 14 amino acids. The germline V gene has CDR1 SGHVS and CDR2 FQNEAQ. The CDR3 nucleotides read TGTGCCAGCAGCCTCGGGGGGGGCGCAGATACGCAGTATTTT. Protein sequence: CASSLGGGADTQYF.

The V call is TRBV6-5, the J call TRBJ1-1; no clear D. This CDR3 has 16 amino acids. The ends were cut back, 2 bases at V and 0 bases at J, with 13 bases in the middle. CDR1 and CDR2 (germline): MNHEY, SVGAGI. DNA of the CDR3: TGTGCCAGCAGTTACCTGAACACCCAATTGAACACTGAAGCTTTCTTT. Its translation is CASSYLNTQLNTEAFF.

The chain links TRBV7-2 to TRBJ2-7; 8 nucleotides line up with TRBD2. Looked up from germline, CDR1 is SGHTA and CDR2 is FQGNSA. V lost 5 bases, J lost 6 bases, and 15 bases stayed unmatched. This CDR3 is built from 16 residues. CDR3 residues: CASSLESGAGAREQYF. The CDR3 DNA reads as TGTGCCAGCAGCCTAGAAAGTGGAGCGGGAGCCCGCGAGCAGTACTTC.

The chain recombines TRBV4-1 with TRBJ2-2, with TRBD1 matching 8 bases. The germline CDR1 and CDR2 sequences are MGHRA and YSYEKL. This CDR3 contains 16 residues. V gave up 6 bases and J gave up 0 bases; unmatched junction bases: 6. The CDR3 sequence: CASSGGQVANTGELFF. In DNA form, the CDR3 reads TGCGCCAGCAGTGGGGGACAGGTCGCGAACACCGGGGAGCTGTTTTTT.

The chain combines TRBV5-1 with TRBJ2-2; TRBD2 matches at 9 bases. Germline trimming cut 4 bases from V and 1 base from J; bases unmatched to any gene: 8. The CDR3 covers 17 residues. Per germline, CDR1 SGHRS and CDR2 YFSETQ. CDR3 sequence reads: CASSRPAGGKNTGELFF. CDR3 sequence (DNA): TGCGCCAGCAGCCGACCGGCGGGAGGGAAGAACACCGGGGAGCTGTTTTTT. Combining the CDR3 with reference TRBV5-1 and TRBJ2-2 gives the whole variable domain KAGVTQTPRYLIKTRGQQVTLSCSPISGHRSVSWYQQTPGQGLQFLFEYFSETQRNKGNFPGRFSGRQFSNSRSEMNVSTLELGDSALYLCASSRPAGGKNTGELFFGEGSRLTVL.

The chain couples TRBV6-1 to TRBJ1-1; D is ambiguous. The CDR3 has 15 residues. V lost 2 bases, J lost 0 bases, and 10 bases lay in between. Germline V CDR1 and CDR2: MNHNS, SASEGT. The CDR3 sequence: CASSERNRLNTEAFF. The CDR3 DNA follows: TGTGCCAGCAGTGAAAGAAACCGCTTGAACACTGAAGCTTTCTTT.

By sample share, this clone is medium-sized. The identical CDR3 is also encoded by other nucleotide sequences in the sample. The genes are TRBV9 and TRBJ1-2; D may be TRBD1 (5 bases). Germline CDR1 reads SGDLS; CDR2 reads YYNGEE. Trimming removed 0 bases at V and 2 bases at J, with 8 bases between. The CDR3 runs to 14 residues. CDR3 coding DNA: TGTGCCAGCAGCGTAGTTGGGGGAAACTATGGCTACACCTTC. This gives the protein CASSVVGGNYGYTF.

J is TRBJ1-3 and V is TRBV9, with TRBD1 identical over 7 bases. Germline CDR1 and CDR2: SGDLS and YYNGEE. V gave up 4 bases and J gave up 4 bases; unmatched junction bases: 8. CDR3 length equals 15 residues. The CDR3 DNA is TGTGCCAGCAGCAGGGCAGGGACAGTCGGAAACACCATATATTTT. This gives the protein CASSRAGTVGNTIYF.

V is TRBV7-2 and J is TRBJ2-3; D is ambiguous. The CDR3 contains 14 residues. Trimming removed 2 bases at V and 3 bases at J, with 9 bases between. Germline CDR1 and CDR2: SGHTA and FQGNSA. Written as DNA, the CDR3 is TGTGCCAGCAGCTTAATGGACGCGACAGATACGCAGTATTTT. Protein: CASSLMDATDTQYF.

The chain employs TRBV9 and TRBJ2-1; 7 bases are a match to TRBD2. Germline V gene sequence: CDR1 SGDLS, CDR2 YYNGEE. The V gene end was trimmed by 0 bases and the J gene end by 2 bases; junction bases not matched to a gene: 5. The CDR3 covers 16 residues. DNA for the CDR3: TGTGCCAGCAGCGTAGAGTCTAGCGGCCCCTACAATGAGCAGTTCTTC. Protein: CASSVESSGPYNEQFF.

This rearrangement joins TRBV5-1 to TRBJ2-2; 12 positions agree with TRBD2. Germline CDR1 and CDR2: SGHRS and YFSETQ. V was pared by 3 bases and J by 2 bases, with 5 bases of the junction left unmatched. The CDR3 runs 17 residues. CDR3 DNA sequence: TGCGCCAGCAGCTACGGGGGACTAGCGGGTAACACCGGGGAGCTGTTTTTT. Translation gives CASSYGGLAGNTGELFF.